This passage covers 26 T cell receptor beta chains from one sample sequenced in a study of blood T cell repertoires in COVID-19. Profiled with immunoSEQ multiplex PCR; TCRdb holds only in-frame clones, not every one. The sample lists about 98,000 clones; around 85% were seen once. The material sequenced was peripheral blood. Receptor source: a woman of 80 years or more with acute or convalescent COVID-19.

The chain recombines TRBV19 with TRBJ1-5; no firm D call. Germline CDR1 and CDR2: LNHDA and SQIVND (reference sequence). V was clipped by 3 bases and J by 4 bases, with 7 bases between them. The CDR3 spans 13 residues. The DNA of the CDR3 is TGTGCCAGTAGTATTGAGCTAAATCAGCCCCAGCATTTT. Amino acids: CASSIELNQPQHF. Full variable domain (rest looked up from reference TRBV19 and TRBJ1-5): DGGITQSPKYLFRKEGQNVTLSCEQNLNHDAMYWYRQDPGQGLRLIYYSQIVNDFQKGDIAEGYSVSREKKESFPLTVTSAQKNPTAFYLCASSIELNQPQHFGDGTRLSIL.

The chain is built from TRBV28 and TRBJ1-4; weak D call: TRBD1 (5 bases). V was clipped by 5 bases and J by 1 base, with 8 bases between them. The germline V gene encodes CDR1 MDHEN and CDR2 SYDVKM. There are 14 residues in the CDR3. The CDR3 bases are TGTGCCAGCAGTGTCGGGGGAACTAATGAAAAACTGTTTTTT. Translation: CASSVGGTNEKLFF.

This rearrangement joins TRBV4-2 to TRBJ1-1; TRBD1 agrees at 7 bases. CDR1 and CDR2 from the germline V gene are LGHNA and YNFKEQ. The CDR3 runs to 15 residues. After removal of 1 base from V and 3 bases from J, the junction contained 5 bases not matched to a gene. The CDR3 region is CASSQGQGADTEAFF. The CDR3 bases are TGTGCCAGCAGCCAAGGACAGGGCGCGGACACTGAAGCTTTCTTT.

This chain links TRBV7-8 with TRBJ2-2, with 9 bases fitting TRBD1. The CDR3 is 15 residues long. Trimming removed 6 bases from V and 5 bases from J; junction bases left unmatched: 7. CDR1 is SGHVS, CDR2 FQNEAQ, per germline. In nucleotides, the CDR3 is TGTGCCAGCAGACTAGGGACAGGGCGAACCGGGGAGCTGTTTTTT. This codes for CASRLGTGRTGELFF.

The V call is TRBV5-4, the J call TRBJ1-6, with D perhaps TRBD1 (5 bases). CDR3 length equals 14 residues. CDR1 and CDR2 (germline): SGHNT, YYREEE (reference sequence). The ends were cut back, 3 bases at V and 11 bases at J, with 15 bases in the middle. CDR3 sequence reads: CASSSRAPSAPLHF. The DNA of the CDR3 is TGTGCCAGCAGCTCCAGGGCTCCCTCTGCACCCCTCCACTTT.

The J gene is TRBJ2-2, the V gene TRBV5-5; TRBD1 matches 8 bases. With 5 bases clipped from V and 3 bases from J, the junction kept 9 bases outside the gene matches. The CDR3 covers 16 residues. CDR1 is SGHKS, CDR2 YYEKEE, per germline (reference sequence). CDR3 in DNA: TGTGCCAGCAGGGTGGGGACAGGCCGCTACACCGGGGAGCTGTTTTTT. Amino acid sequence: CASRVGTGRYTGELFF.

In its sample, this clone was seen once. CDR3 loop: CASSPQDSLGGDAFF. CDR3 sequence (DNA): TGTGCCAGCAGCCCCCAGGACAGTTTAGGGGGTGACGCTTTCTTT. This chain connects TRBV9 to TRBJ1-1; TRBD1 might be the D (6 bases). The CDR3 is 15 amino acids. Germline assignment: CDR1 SGDLS and CDR2 YYNGEE. Trimming stripped 4 bases from V and 11 bases from J, with 24 bases between. Based on the CDR3 plus reference TRBV9 and TRBJ1-1, the full variable domain is DSGVTQTPKHLITATGQRVTLRCSPRSGDLSVYWYQQSLDQGLQFLIQYYNGEERAKGNILERFSAQQFPDLHSELNLSSLELGDSALYFCASSPQDSLGGDAFFGQGTRLTVV.

The CDR3 DNA is TGTGCCAGTACCCGGGGGAACTCTGGAAACACCATATATTTT. Translation gives CASTRGNSGNTIYF. The V call is TRBV19, the J call TRBJ1-3; weak D call: TRBD1 (5 bases). Germline CDR1 LNHDA, CDR2 SQIVND (reference sequence). This CDR3 region has 14 residues. Trimming left V 7 bases short and J 0 bases short, with 10 bases between.

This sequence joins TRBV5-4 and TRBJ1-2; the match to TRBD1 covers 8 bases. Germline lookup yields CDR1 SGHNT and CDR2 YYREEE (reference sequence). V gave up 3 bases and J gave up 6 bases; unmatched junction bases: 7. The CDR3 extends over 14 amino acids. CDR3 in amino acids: CASSSSGGADGYTF. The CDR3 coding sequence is TGTGCCAGCAGCTCATCAGGGGGCGCGGATGGCTACACCTTC. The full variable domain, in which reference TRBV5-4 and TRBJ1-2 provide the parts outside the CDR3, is ETGVTQSPTHLIKTRGQQVTLRCSSQSGHNTVSWYQQALGQGPQFIFQYYREEENGRGNFPPRFSGLQFPNYSSELNVNALELDDSALYLCASSSSGGADGYTFGSGTRLTVV.

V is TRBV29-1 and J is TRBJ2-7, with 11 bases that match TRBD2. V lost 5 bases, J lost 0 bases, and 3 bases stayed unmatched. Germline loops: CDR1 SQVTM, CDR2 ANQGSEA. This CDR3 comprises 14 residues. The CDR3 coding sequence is TGCAGCGTTCGACTAGCGGGGCTCTCCTACGAGCAGTACTTC. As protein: CSVRLAGLSYEQYF.

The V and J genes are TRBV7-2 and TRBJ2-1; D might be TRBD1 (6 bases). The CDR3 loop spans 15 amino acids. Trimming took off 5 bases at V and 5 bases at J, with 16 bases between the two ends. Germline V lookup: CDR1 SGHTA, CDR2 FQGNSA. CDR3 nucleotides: TGTGCCAGCAGCCCGTGGGTGGCAGGGGACAATGAGCAGTTCTTC. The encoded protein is CASSPWVAGDNEQFF.

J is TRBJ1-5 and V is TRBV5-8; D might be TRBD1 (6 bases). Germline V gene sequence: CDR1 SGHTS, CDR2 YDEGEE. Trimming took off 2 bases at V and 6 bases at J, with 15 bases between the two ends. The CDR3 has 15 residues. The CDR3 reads CASSFYREGRQPQHF. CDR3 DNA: TGTGCCAGCAGCTTTTACAGGGAAGGTCGTCAGCCCCAGCATTTT.

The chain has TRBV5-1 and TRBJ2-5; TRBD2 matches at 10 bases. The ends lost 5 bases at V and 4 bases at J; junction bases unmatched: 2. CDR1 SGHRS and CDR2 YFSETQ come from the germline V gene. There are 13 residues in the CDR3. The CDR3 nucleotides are TGCGCCAGCAGTAGCGGGGGGCCAGAGACCCAGTACTTC. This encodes CASSSGGPETQYF.

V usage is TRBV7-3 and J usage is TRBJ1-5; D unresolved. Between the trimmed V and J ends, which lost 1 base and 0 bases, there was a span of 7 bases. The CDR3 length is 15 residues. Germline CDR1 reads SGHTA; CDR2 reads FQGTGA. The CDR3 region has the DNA TGTGCCAGCAGCTTAAGTCAAATTAGCAATCAGCCCCAGCATTTT. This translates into CASSLSQISNQPQHF.

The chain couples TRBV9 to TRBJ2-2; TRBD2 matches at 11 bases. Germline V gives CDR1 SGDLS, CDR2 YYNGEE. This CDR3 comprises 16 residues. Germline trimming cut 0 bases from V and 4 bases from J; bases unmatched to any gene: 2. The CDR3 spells CASSVVTSGGTGELFF. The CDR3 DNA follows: TGTGCCAGCAGCGTAGTTACTAGCGGGGGCACCGGGGAGCTGTTTTTT.

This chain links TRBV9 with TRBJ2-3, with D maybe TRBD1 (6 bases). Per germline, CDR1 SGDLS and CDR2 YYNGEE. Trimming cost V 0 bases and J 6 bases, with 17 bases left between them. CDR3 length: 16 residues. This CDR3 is CASSVVSAGAWDTQYF. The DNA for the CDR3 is TGTGCCAGCAGCGTAGTTTCGGCAGGGGCATGGGATACGCAGTATTTT.

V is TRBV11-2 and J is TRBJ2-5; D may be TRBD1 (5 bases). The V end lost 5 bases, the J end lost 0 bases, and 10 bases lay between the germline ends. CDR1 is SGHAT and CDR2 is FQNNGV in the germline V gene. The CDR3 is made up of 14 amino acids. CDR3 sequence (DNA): TGTGCCAGCAGCGATAGGGGCCACCAAGAGACCCAGTACTTC. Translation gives CASSDRGHQETQYF. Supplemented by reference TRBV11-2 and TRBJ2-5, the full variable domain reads EAGVAQSPRYKIIEKRQSVAFWCNPISGHATLYWYQQILGQGPKLLIQFQNNGVVDDSQLPKDRFSAERLKGVDSTLKIQPAKLEDSAVYLCASSDRGHQETQYFGPGTRLLVL.

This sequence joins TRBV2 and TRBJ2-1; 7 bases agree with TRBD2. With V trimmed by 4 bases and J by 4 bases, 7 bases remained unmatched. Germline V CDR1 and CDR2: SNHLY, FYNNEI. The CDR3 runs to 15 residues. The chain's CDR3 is CASSVQRGTYNEQFF. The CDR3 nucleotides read TGTGCCAGCAGTGTACAGCGGGGAACATACAATGAGCAGTTCTTC.

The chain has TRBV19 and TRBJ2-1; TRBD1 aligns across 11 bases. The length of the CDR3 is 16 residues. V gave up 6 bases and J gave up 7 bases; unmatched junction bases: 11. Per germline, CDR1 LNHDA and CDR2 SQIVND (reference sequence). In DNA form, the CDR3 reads TGTGCCAGTAGAAAACCCCCGGGACAGGGGGGGAATGAGCAGTTCTTC. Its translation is CASRKPPGQGGNEQFF.

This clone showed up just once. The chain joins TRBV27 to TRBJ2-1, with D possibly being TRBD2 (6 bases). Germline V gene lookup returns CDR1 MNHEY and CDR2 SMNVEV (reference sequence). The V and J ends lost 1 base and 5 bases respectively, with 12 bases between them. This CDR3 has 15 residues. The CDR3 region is CASSLYSGENNEQFF. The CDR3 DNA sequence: TGTGCCAGCAGTTTATATTCGGGGGAGAACAATGAGCAGTTCTTC.

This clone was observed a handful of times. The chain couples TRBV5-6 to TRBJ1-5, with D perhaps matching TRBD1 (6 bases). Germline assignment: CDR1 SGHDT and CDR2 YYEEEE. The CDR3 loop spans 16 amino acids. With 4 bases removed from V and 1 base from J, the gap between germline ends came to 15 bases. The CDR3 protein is CASSPATGRSNQPQHF. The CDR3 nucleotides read TGTGCCAGCAGCCCAGCAACAGGGCGCAGCAATCAGCCCCAGCATTTT.

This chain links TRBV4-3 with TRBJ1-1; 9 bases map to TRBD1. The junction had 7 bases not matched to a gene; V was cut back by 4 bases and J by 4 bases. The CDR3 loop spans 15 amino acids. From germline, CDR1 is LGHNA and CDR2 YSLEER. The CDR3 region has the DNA TGCGCCAGCAGCCCGCGGACAGGGGAGGTCACTGAAGCTTTCTTT. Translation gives CASSPRTGEVTEAFF.

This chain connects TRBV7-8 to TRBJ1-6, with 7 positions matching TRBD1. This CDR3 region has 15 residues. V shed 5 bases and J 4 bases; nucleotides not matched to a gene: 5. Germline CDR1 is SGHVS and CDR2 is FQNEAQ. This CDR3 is CASSTGQRYNSPLHF. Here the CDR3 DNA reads TGTGCCAGCAGCACGGGACAGCGTTATAATTCACCCCTCCACTTT.

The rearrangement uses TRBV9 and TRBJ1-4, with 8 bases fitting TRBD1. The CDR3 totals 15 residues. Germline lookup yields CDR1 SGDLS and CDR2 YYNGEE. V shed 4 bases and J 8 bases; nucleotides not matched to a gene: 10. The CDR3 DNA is TGTGCCAGCAGCATAAGGACAGGGCAAGGCGAAAAACTGTTTTTT. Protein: CASSIRTGQGEKLFF.

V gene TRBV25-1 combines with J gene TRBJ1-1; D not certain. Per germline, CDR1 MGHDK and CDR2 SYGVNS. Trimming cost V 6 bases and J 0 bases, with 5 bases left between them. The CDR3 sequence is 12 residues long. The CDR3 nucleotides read TGTGCCAGCAGAGAGTTGAACACTGAAGCTTTCTTT. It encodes CASRELNTEAFF.

This CDR3 is CASSPEILLGAEGYTF. DNA for the CDR3: TGTGCCAGCTCACCGGAGATCCTTCTTGGCGCGGAAGGCTACACCTTC. The rearrangement links TRBV18 to TRBJ1-2; no firm D call. The CDR3 is made up of 16 amino acids. Trimming took 3 bases from V and 8 from J, leaving 22 bases between them. Germline values: CDR1 KGHSH, CDR2 LQKENI.